The sequence of this T cell receptor beta chain was determined in a study of blood T cell repertoires in COVID-19. Background on the study: The origin of the acute and convalescent COVID-19 samples was the United States, Italy and Spain.

Sequenced by immunoSEQ multiplex PCR; TCRdb stores in-frame clones only, minus some. The profile shows a few hundred thousand clones, roughly 80% of them singletons. Germline CDR1 is SGHDT and CDR2 is YYEEEE. There are 14 residues in the CDR3. V was trimmed by 1 base and J by 4 bases, leaving 11 bases between them. The chain uses TRBV5-6 and TRBJ1-2; no clear D gene. This sequence was found in a woman at least 80 years old with COVID-19, enrolled during active disease. Specimen: peripheral blood. This CDR3 is CASSLYRVVYGYTF. The CDR3 nucleotides read TGTGCCAGCAGCTTGTATCGAGTGGTCTATGGCTACACCTTC.